The 9 T cell receptor beta chains listed next were all sequenced from one sample in a study of cytomegalovirus exposure and HLA in healthy donors. The primer mix had 60 Vbeta and 13 Jbeta primers. The assay was immunoSEQ multiplex PCR, and TCRdb's table has in-frame clones only and misses some. Of under 150,000 clones listed, 85% are singletons. The sequenced material came from PBMCs. The source of these receptors is a woman younger than 45 in good health and CMV-seropositive.

V usage is TRBV5-1 and J usage is TRBJ2-5; 13 bases map to TRBD2. Germline V lookup: CDR1 SGHRS, CDR2 YFSETQ. Trimming at V came to 4 bases and at J to 3 bases, leaving 3 bases not matched to a gene. The CDR3 covers 15 residues. The CDR3 here is CASSTTSGREETQYF. The CDR3 region has the DNA TGCGCCAGCAGCACCACTAGCGGGAGGGAAGAGACCCAGTACTTC.

This clone turned up a few times. The chain recombines TRBV28 with TRBJ1-2; D not certain. There are 11 residues in the CDR3. The germline V gene encodes CDR1 MDHEN and CDR2 SYDVKM. Trimming pared 6 bases from V and 8 bases from J, leaving 10 bases between. CDR3 in DNA: TGTGCCAGCAGCCAAGCCAGGGGCTACACCTTC. This translates into CASSQARGYTF.

This sequence joins TRBV4-1 and TRBJ1-1; TRBD1 matches 8 bases. V dropped 4 bases and J dropped 4; count of bases not matched to a gene: 8. From germline, CDR1 is MGHRA and CDR2 YSYEKL. The length of the CDR3 is 15 residues. The CDR3 DNA reads as TGCGCCAGCAGCCGGGTGGACAGGGAGGGCACTGAAGCTTTCTTT. It yields the protein CASSRVDREGTEAFF.

This sequence joins TRBV5-4 and TRBJ2-3; TRBD2 matches at 9 bases. The CDR3 totals 18 residues. The trim removed 3 bases at V and 0 bases at J, leaving 11 bases unmatched. Germline CDR1 SGHNT, CDR2 YYREEE (reference sequence). Here the CDR3 DNA reads TGTGCCAGCAGCTGGCGAAGGGGTAGCGGGGGTAGCACAGATACGCAGTATTTT. This codes for CASSWRRGSGGSTDTQYF.

V is TRBV5-1 and J is TRBJ1-3, with 7 bases lining up with TRBD1. Germline V gene lookup returns CDR1 SGHRS and CDR2 YFSETQ. V shed 0 bases, J shed 6 bases, and the junction held 3 bases outside the gene matches. The CDR3 totals 14 residues. This CDR3 reads CASSLAGTENTIYF. In DNA, the CDR3 is TGCGCCAGCAGCTTGGCCGGGACAGAAAACACCATATATTTT.

The chain is built from TRBV5-4 and TRBJ2-5, with D possibly matching TRBD2 (5 bases). The CDR3 consists of 14 residues. Germline values: CDR1 SGHNT, CDR2 YYREEE (reference sequence). V gave up 4 bases and J gave up 3 bases, with 13 bases separating them. In DNA form, the CDR3 reads TGTGCCAGCAGCCCTGGCGGGCGGAAAGAGACCCAGTACTTC. As protein: CASSPGGRKETQYF.

This clone has only one observation. The chain employs TRBV6-1 and TRBJ2-3; D is unclear. This CDR3 has 13 amino acids. V was pared by 7 bases and J by 2 bases, with 10 bases between. Germline CDR1 is MNHNS and CDR2 is SASEGT. Written as DNA, the CDR3 is TGTGCCAGCATTTTACAGATCACAGATACGCAGTATTTT. Its translation: CASILQITDTQYF.

The rearrangement joins TRBV18 to TRBJ2-7, with D possibly being TRBD1 (6 bases). The CDR3 loop spans 15 amino acids. V was trimmed by 0 bases and J by 2 bases, leaving 11 bases between them. The germline V gene has CDR1 KGHSH and CDR2 LQKENI. CDR3 amino acids: CASSPPWQGTYEQYF. CDR3 nucleotides: TGTGCCAGCTCACCACCCTGGCAGGGGACCTACGAGCAGTACTTC.

J is TRBJ2-1 and V is TRBV27, with D tentatively TRBD1 (6 bases). The CDR3 spans 16 residues. Germline assignment: CDR1 MNHEY and CDR2 SMNVEV (reference sequence). Trimming left V 0 bases short and J 11 bases short, with 20 bases between. CDR3 sequence (DNA): TGTGCCAGCAGTTTATCTCCCGGGACAACGCATCCCAAGCAGTTCTTC. Translated: CASSLSPGTTHPKQFF.